The TCR beta chain described here comes from a study of T cell responses to AZD1222 COVID-19 vaccine. The J segment lost 5 bases and the V segment lost 8 bases, leaving 14 bases of the junction unmatched. The germline gives CDR1 SNHLY, CDR2 FYNNEI. This CDR3 has 17 residues. Regarding the study as a whole: Regions 160-218 and 743-854 dominated among vaccine-associated CD4 TCRs spanning spike.

With respect to this clone: The antigen is undetermined.

TCRdb's copy holds only in-frame clones and misses some; the assay was immunoSEQ multiplex PCR. Seen here are some 90,000 clones, roughly 90% observed once, and the top ten hold over 2%. This sample comprised peripheral blood, obtained on day 0 of AZD1222 vaccination. The chain couples TRBV2 to TRBJ2-7; 14 positions agree with TRBD2. The receptor was isolated from an adult in good health. The CDR3 nucleotides read TGTGCCAGCTGGGGCCAGGGACTAGCGGGAGCTAATGACGAGCAGTACTTC. Translating gives CASWGQGLAGANDEQYF. Variable domain in full (rest from reference TRBV2 and TRBJ2-7): EPEVTQTPSHQVTQMGQEVILRCVPISNHLYFYWYRQILGQKVEFLVSFYNNEISEKSEIFDDQFSVERPDGSNFTLKIRSTKLEDSAMYFCASWGQGLAGANDEQYFGPGTRLTVT.